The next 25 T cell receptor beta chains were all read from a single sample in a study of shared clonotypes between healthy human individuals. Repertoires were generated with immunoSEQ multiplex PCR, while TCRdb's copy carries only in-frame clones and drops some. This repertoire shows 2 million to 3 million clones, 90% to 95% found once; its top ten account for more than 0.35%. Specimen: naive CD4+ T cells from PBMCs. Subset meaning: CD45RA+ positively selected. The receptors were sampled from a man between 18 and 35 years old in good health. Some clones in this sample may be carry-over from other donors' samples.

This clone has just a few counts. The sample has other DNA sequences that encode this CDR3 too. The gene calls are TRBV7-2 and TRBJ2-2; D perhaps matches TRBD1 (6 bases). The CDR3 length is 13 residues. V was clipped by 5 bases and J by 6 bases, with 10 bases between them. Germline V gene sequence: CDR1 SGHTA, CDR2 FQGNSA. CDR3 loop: CASSPRGPGELFF. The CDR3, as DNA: TGTGCCAGCAGCCCCAGGGGCCCCGGGGAGCTGTTTTTT. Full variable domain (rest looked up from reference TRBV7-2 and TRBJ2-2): GAGVSQSPSNKVTEKGKDVELRCDPISGHTALYWYRQSLGQGLEFLIYFQGNSAPDKSGLPSDRFSAERTGGSVSTLTIQRTQQEDSAVYLCASSPRGPGELFFGEGSRLTVL.

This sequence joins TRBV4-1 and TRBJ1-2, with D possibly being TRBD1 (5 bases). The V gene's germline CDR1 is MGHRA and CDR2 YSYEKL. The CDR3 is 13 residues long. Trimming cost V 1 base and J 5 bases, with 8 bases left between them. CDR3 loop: CASSQGDRYGYTF. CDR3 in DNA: TGCGCCAGCAGCCAAGGGGACCGATATGGCTACACCTTC.

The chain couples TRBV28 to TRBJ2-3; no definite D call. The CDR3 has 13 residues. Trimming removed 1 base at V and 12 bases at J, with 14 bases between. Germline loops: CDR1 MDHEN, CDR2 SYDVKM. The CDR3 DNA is TGTGCCAGCAGTTTATTAACCCCCCCGGCCCAGTATTTT. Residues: CASSLLTPPAQYF.

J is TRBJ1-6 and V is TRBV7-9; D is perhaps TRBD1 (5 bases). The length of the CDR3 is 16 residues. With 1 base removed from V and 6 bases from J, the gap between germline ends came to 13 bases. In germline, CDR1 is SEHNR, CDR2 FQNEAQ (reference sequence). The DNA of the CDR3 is TGTGCCAGCAGCTTAGGGGCGGGACGAGGTAATTCACCCCTCCACTTT. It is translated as CASSLGAGRGNSPLHF. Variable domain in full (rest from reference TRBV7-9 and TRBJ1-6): DTGVSQNPRHKITKRGQNVTFRCDPISEHNRLYWYRQTLGQGPEFLTYFQNEAQLEKSRLLSDRFSAERPKGSFSTLEIQRTEQGDSAMYLCASSLGAGRGNSPLHFGNGTRLTVT.

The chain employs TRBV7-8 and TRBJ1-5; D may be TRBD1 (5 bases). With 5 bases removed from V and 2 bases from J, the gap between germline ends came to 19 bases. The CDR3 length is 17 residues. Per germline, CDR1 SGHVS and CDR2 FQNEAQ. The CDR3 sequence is CASSETPQRGGNQPQHF. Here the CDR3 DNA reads TGTGCCAGCAGCGAGACCCCCCAAAGGGGAGGCAATCAGCCCCAGCATTTT.

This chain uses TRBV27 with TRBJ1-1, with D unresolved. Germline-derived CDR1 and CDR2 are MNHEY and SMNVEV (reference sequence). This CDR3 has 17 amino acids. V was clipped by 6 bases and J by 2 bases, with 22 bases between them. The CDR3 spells CASSPLLARGKNTEAFF. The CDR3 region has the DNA TGTGCCAGCAGCCCCCTTTTAGCGCGGGGAAAAAACACTGAAGCTTTCTTT.

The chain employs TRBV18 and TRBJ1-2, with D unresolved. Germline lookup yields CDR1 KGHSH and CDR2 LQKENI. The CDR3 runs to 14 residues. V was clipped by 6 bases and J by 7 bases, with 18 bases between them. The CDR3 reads CASSPTEGFSGYTF. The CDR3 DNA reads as TGTGCCAGCTCCCCAACCGAAGGATTTAGTGGCTACACCTTC.

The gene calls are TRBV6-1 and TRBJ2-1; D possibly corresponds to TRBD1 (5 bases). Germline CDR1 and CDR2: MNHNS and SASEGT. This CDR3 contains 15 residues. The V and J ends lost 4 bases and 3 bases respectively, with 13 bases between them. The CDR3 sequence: CASSVTASGYNEQFF. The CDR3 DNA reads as TGTGCCAGCAGTGTGACAGCCTCGGGCTACAATGAGCAGTTCTTC.

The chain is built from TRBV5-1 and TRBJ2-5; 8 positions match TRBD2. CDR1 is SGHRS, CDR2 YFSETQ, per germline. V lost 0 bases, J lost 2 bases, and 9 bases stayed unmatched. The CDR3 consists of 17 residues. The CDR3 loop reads CASSLVAGTSGQETQYF. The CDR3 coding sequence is TGCGCCAGCAGCTTGGTTGCGGGAACTAGCGGACAAGAGACCCAGTACTTC. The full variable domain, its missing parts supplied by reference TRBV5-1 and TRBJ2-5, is KAGVTQTPRYLIKTRGQQVTLSCSPISGHRSVSWYQQTPGQGLQFLFEYFSETQRNKGNFPGRFSGRQFSNSRSEMNVSTLELGDSALYLCASSLVAGTSGQETQYFGPGTRLLVL.

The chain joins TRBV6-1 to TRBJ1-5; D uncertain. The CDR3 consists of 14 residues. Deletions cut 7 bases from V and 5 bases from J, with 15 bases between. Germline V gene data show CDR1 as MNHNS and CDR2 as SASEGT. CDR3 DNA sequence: TGTGCCAGCATGAAGACCGCAGAGGATCAGCCCCAGCATTTT. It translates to CASMKTAEDQPQHF.

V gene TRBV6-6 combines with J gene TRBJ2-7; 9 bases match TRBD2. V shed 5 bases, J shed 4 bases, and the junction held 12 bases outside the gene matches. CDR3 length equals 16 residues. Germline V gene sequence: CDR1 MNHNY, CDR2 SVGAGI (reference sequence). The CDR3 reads CASSPRGSGSGYEQYF. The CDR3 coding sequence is TGTGCCAGCAGTCCCCGGGGTAGCGGGAGCGGGTACGAGCAGTACTTC.

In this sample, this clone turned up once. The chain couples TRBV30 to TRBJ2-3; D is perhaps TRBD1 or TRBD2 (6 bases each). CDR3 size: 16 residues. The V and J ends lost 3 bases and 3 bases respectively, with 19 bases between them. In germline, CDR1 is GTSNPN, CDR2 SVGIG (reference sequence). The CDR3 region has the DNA TGTGCCTGGAGCGCTAAACAGGGTGCGGGGACAGATACGCAGTATTTT. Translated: CAWSAKQGAGTDTQYF.

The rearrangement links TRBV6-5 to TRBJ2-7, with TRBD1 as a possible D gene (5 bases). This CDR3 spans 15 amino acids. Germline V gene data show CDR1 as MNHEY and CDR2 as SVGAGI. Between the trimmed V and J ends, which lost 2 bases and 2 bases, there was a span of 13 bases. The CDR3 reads CASSYTTESTYEQYF. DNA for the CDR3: TGTGCCAGCAGTTACACGACAGAATCTACCTACGAGCAGTACTTC.

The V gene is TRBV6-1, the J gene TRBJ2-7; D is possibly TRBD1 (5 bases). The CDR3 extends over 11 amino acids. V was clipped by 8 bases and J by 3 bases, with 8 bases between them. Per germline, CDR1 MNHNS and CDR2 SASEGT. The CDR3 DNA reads TGTGCCAGCCAGGGCAACTACGAGCAGTACTTC. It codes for CASQGNYEQYF.

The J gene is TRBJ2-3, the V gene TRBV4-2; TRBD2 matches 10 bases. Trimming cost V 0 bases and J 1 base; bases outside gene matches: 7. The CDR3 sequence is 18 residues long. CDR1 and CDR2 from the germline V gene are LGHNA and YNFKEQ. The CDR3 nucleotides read TGTGCCAGCAGCCAAGATCGGCTAGCGGGAGAAGGCACAGATACGCAGTATTTT. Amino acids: CASSQDRLAGEGTDTQYF.

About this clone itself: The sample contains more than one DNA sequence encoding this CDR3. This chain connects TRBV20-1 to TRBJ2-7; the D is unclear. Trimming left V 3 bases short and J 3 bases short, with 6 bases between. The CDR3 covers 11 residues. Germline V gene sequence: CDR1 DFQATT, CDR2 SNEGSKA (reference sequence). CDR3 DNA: TGCAGTGCTAGCACCCTCTACGAGCAGTACTTC. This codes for CSASTLYEQYF.

The chain's CDR3 is CASSPFGLAGGVAGELFF. The DNA of the CDR3 is TGTGCCAGCAGCCCCTTTGGACTAGCGGGAGGGGTCGCCGGGGAGCTGTTTTTT. The genes are TRBV7-3 and TRBJ2-2, with 15 positions matching TRBD2. Trimming at V came to 5 bases and at J to 6 bases, leaving 10 bases not matched to a gene. Germline-derived CDR1 and CDR2 are SGHTA and FQGTGA. CDR3 size: 18 residues.

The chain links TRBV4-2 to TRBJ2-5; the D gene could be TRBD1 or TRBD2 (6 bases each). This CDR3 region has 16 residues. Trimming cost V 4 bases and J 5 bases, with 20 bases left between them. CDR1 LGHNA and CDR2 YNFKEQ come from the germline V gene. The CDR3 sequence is CASSRFSGGQSETQYF. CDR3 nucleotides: TGTGCCAGCAGCCGCTTTTCCGGGGGCCAGTCGGAGACCCAGTACTTC.

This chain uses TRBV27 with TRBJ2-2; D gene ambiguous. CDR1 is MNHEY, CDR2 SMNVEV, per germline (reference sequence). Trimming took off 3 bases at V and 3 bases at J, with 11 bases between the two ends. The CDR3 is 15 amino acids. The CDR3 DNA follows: TGTGCCAGCAGTTTCAAGAGTTTGGACACCGGGGAGCTGTTTTTT. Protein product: CASSFKSLDTGELFF.

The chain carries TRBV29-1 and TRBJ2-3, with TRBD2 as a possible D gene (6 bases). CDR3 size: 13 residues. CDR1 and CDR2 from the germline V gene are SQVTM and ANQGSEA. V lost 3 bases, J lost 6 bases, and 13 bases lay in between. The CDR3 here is CSVELAGFDTQYF. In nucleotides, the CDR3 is TGCAGCGTTGAGTTGGCGGGATTTGATACGCAGTATTTT.

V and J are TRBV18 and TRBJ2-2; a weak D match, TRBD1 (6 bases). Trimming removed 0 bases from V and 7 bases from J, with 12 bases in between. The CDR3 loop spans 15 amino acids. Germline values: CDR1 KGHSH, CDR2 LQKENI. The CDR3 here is CASSPPNRVNGELFF. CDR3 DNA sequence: TGTGCCAGCTCACCACCGAACAGGGTGAACGGGGAGCTGTTTTTT.

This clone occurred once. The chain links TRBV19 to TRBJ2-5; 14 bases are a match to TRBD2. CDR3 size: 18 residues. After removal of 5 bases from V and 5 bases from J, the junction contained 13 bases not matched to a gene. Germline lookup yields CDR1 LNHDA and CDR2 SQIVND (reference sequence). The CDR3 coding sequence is TGTGCCAGTAGTTCAGCGGGACTAGCGGGAGTAAAGCGGGAGACCCAGTACTTC. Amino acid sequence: CASSSAGLAGVKRETQYF.

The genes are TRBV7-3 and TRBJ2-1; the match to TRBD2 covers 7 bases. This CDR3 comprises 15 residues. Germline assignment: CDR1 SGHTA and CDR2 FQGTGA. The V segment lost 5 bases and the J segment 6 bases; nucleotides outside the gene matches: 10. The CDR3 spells CASSEQGTTINEQFF. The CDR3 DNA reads TGTGCCAGCAGCGAACAAGGGACTACAATCAATGAGCAGTTCTTC.

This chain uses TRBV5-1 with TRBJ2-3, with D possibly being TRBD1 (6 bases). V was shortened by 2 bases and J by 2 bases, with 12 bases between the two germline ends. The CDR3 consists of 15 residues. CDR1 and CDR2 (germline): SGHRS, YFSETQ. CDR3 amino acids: CASSFQGSLTDTQYF. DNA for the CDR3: TGCGCCAGCAGCTTCCAGGGGAGTCTCACAGATACGCAGTATTTT.

The CDR3 sequence: CASSQGITVDTQYF. The CDR3 DNA is TGTGCCAGCAGTCAGGGGATAACCGTAGATACGCAGTATTTT. V usage is TRBV7-9 and J usage is TRBJ2-3; a possible D gene is TRBD1 (6 bases). Germline CDR1 SEHNR, CDR2 FQNEAQ (reference sequence). With 6 bases removed from V and 5 bases from J, the gap between germline ends came to 15 bases. This CDR3 has 14 residues.